Below, 8 T cell receptor beta chains from the same sample are listed, as sequenced in a study of multiple sclerosis patients with progressive multifocal leukoencephalopathy. The table came from immunoSEQ multiplex PCR; TCRdb's copy has only in-frame clones and leaves some out. Of more than 20,000 clones in the sample, 91% are singletons; the top ten hold approximately 2.3%. Time point described: approximately twelve months of natalizumab therapy. Sample: PBMCs, taken from a patient treated with natalizumab. Receptors originate from a man aged 25-40 years with multiple sclerosis.

V gene TRBV7-6 combines with J gene TRBJ1-2; D possibly corresponds to TRBD1 (5 bases). In germline, CDR1 is SGHVS, CDR2 FNYEAQ. V lost 1 base, J lost 5 bases, and 14 bases lay in between. The length of the CDR3 is 15 residues. CDR3 nucleotide sequence: TGTGCCAGCAGCTTAGGGGGGACGGCTCCATATGGCTACACCTTC. Its protein is CASSLGGTAPYGYTF. Full variable domain (outside the CDR3, taken from reference TRBV7-6 and TRBJ1-2): GAGVSQSPRYKVTKRGQDVALRCDPISGHVSLYWYRQALGQGPEFLTYFNYEAQQDKSGLPNDRFSAERPEGSISTLTIQRTEQRDSAMYRCASSLGGTAPYGYTFGSGTRLTVV.

The rearrangement links TRBV7-8 to TRBJ2-1; D is possibly TRBD2 (5 bases). Trimming cost V 9 bases and J 5 bases, with 17 bases left between them. Looked up from germline, CDR1 is SGHVS and CDR2 is FQNEAQ. This CDR3 has 14 amino acids. Here the CDR3 DNA reads TGTGCCAGTAAAGGGCGGACTGGCCACAATGAGCAGTTCTTC. Its translation is CASKGRTGHNEQFF.

The rearrangement joins TRBV4-2 to TRBJ2-1; D may be TRBD2 (6 bases). This CDR3 contains 15 residues. Trimming left V 0 bases short and J 9 bases short, with 15 bases between. CDR1 is LGHNA, CDR2 YNFKEQ, per germline. The CDR3 bases are TGTGCCAGCAGCCAAGAGATCGGGGGAGCATCTGAGCAGTTCTTC. Its protein product is CASSQEIGGASEQFF.

The chain recombines TRBV5-4 with TRBJ2-5, with 9 bases aligning to TRBD2. Germline V gene lookup returns CDR1 SGHNT and CDR2 YYREEE (reference sequence). CDR3 length: 15 amino acids. Trimming at V came to 4 bases and at J to 2 bases, leaving 6 bases not matched to a gene. Here the CDR3 reads CASSASSGTQETQYF. The CDR3 DNA follows: TGTGCCAGCAGCGCGTCTAGCGGGACTCAAGAGACCCAGTACTTC.

This chain links TRBV14 with TRBJ2-1; D is perhaps TRBD2 (6 bases). This CDR3 is built from 15 residues. Trimming removed 4 bases at V and 2 bases at J, with 12 bases between. The germline CDR1 and CDR2 sequences are SGHDN and FVKESK. This CDR3 is CASSPGIAAYNEQFF. Here the CDR3 DNA reads TGTGCCAGCAGCCCCGGGATAGCGGCCTACAATGAGCAGTTCTTC. Complete variable domain (other parts from reference TRBV14 and TRBJ2-1): EAGVTQFPSHSVIEKGQTVTLRCDPISGHDNLYWYRRVMGKEIKFLLHFVKESKQDESGMPNNRFLAERTGGTYSTLKVQPAELEDSGVYFCASSPGIAAYNEQFFGPGTRLTVL.

Concerning this clone itself: As the CDR3 is not closed by the conserved phenylalanine or tryptophan, this likely results from a read error. This chain links TRBV19 with TRBJ1-2; 9 bases are shared with TRBD1. V shed 2 bases, J shed 7 bases, and the junction held 8 bases outside the gene matches. Germline V gene lookup returns CDR1 LNHDA and CDR2 SQIVND (reference sequence). The CDR3 has 15 residues. This CDR3 is CASSIKAGTGSGYTL. The CDR3 DNA follows: TGTGCCAGTAGTATAAAGGCCGGGACAGGGAGTGGCTACACCCTC.

The rearrangement joins TRBV7-6 to TRBJ2-7; tentatively, D is TRBD1 or TRBD2 (5 bases each). The CDR3 has 15 residues. Per the germline V gene, CDR1 is SGHVS and CDR2 is FNYEAQ. Trimming took 1 base from V and 2 from J, leaving 12 bases between them. CDR3 nucleotides: TGTGCCAGCAGCTTAGAGACGGGACGGACCTACGAGCAGTACTTC. Amino acids: CASSLETGRTYEQYF.

The rearrangement links TRBV29-1 to TRBJ1-5; 9 bases match TRBD1. V was clipped by 4 bases and J by 7 bases; unmatched bases: 5. Per the germline V gene, CDR1 is SQVTM and CDR2 is ANQGSEA. This CDR3 has 13 amino acids. The DNA of the CDR3 is TGCAGCGTTGCCGGACAGGGGAGCCAGCCCCAGCATTTT. This gives the protein CSVAGQGSQPQHF. Complete variable domain (other parts from reference TRBV29-1 and TRBJ1-5): SAVISQKPSRDICQRGTSLTIQCQVDSQVTMMFWYRQQPGQSLTLIATANQGSEATYESGFVIDKFPISRPNLTFSTLTVSNMSPEDSSIYLCSVAGQGSQPQHFGDGTRLSIL.